This T cell receptor beta chain was identified in a study of cytomegalovirus exposure and HLA in healthy donors. The data were produced by immunoSEQ multiplex PCR, yet TCRdb's version contains in-frame clones alone and is incomplete. The profile shows 130,000 to 150,000 clones, approximately 90% of them singletons. J was trimmed by 7 bases and V by 5 bases; bases with no gene match: 5. In germline, CDR1 is SEHNR, CDR2 FQNEAQ (reference sequence). The CDR3 runs 13 residues. Study observations and caveats: The finding came from a later analysis; first-cohort TCR clusters tended to co-occur in the approximately 120 validation repertoires. High specificity and sensitivity for cytomegalovirus status were reported for the classifier. TCR beta chains numbering 164 were designated cytomegalovirus-associated.

This clone is a singleton in its sample. Its cognate antigen is unknown. What was sequenced was PBMCs. This clonotype originated in a man younger than 35 in good health and CMV-seropositive. The chain combines TRBV7-9 with TRBJ1-5; the match to TRBD1 covers 7 bases. CDR3 amino acids: CASSGQEGQPQHF. CDR3 sequence (DNA): TGTGCCAGCAGCGGACAGGAGGGGCAGCCCCAGCATTTT.